The present T cell receptor (beta chain) was sequenced within a study of blood T cell repertoires in COVID-19. Whole-study context: The cDNA or gDNA used as material had been derived from T cells, B-cell-depleted T cells, or PBMCs.

The germline V gene has CDR1 SGHAT and CDR2 FQNNGV. The CDR3 length is 14 residues. Trimming removed 2 bases at V and 7 bases at J, with 11 bases between. As processed by the authors: Amplification with reference gene primers provided the estimates of nucleated cell counts. This table comes from immunoSEQ multiplex PCR, and its TCRdb copy is limited to in-frame clones, with some not included. For V, J and clone size, that table is used; D and trimming come from the DNA. The table records roughly 350,000 clones, about 90% of them present only once. Sequencing used peripheral blood. This TCR derives from a woman aged 18-29 years who had recovered from COVID-19. The gene calls are TRBV11-2 and TRBJ2-2, with D unclear. The CDR3: CASSLTVTVGELFF. In nucleotides, the CDR3 is TGTGCCAGCAGCTTAACGGTCACCGTCGGGGAGCTGTTTTTT.